These 32 T cell receptor beta chains were sequenced from one sample in a study of T-cell reconstitution after alpha-beta-depleted transplantation in children. Molecular barcoding with unique molecular identifiers was used for the TCRbeta library. TCRdb itself ran the PCR reads through MiXCR, one entry per CDR3 protein. The data show about 540,000 distinct CDR3 sequences, about a sixth seen once. The sample in question was PBMCs from the stem cell graft donor, obtained from the stem cell graft. These receptors all come from a human donor who donated a stem cell graft to a child with acute lymphoblastic leukemia.

This clonotype was found many times. The rearrangement links TRBV12-3 or TRBV12-4 to TRBJ2-3; tentatively, D is TRBD2 (6 bases). V was pared by 7 bases and J by 8 bases, with 19 bases between. The CDR3 has 14 residues. CDR3 amino acids: CASNLIHGGGTQYF. The CDR3 DNA reads TGTGCCAGCAACCTCATCCACGGGGGAGGTACGCAGTATTTT.

The chain is built from TRBV7-8 and TRBJ2-7; either TRBD1 or TRBD2 may fit D (5 bases each). V was trimmed by 5 bases and J by 1 base, leaving 15 bases between them. This CDR3 spans 15 amino acids. The germline CDR1 and CDR2 sequences are SGHVS and FQNEAQ. CDR3 in DNA: TGTGCCAGCAGCCACTACGGGGACCAGTCCTACGAGCAGTACTTC. Protein product: CASSHYGDQSYEQYF.

In this sample, this clonotype turned up a few times. The chain uses TRBV20-1 and TRBJ2-4; the D call may be TRBD1 or TRBD2 (6 bases each). The germline CDR1 and CDR2 sequences are DFQATT and SNEGSKA (reference sequence). The CDR3 extends over 12 amino acids. V shed 7 bases and J shed 6 bases, with 13 bases lying between them. The CDR3: CSVGGRGNIQYF. The CDR3 DNA sequence: TGCAGTGTAGGGGGGCGAGGAAACATTCAGTACTTC.

This clonotype was picked up a small number of times. This chain connects TRBV10-1 to TRBJ1-1; 8 bases match TRBD1. The CDR3 totals 14 residues. V trimming: 3 bases; J trimming: 11 bases; junction bases outside the gene matches: 11. In germline, CDR1 is WNHNN, CDR2 SYGVQD (reference sequence). DNA for the CDR3: TGCGCCAGCAGTGACGGGAGCGGACAGGGCGAGGCTTTCTTT. It encodes CASSDGSGQGEAFF.

This clonotype was seen more than once but under ten times. The chain employs TRBV29-1 and TRBJ2-7; tentatively, D is TRBD1 or TRBD2 (6 bases each). Trimming shortened V by 7 bases and J by 4 bases, and 14 bases separated the two germline ends. The CDR3 consists of 12 residues. The germline V gene encodes CDR1 SQVTM and CDR2 ANQGSEA. The CDR3 sequence is CSAKRGRYEQYF. The CDR3 DNA follows: TGCAGCGCGAAAAGGGGGAGGTACGAGCAGTACTTC.

This clonotype occurred many times. The chain links TRBV7-9 to TRBJ1-1; maybe TRBD1 (5 bases). Trimming stripped 1 base from V and 0 bases from J, with 9 bases between. From germline, CDR1 is SEHNR and CDR2 FQNEAQ (reference sequence). The CDR3 sequence is 15 residues long. CDR3 sequence reads: CASSLGQGLNTEAFF. The CDR3 DNA reads as TGTGCCAGCAGCTTAGGCCAGGGTCTGAACACTGAAGCTTTCTTT. Variable domain in full (rest from reference TRBV7-9 and TRBJ1-1): DTGVSQNPRHKITKRGQNVTFRCDPISEHNRLYWYRQTLGQGPEFLTYFQNEAQLEKSRLLSDRFSAERPKGSFSTLEIQRTEQGDSAMYLCASSLGQGLNTEAFFGQGTRLTVV.

A few counts support this clonotype. The V and J genes are TRBV7-8 and TRBJ1-1, with a tentative D call TRBD1 (6 bases). Per germline, CDR1 SGHVS and CDR2 FQNEAQ. V was trimmed by 4 bases and J by 8 bases, leaving 17 bases between them. The CDR3 spans 14 residues. CDR3 sequence (DNA): TGTGCCAGCAGCTACGGTCCGGGGGCCGCAGAAGCTTTCTTT. Encoded protein: CASSYGPGAAEAFF. Full variable domain (outside the CDR3, taken from reference TRBV7-8 and TRBJ1-1): GAGVSQSPRYKVAKRGQDVALRCDPISGHVSLFWYQQALGQGPEFLTYFQNEAQLDKSGLPSDRFFAERPEGSVSTLKIQRTQQEDSAVYLCASSYGPGAAEAFFGQGTRLTVV.

This clonotype was counted only a few times. The chain combines TRBV7-2 with TRBJ1-4; D is unresolved. This CDR3 comprises 15 residues. Per the germline V gene, CDR1 is SGHTA and CDR2 is FQGNSA. The V gene lost 2 bases and the J gene lost 5 bases, with 12 bases spanning the gap. The CDR3 nucleotides are TGTGCCAGCAGCTTAAATGTACTGATAAATGAAAAACTGTTTTTT. Amino acids: CASSLNVLINEKLFF.

The V call is TRBV20-1, the J call TRBJ1-2; TRBD1 aligns across 7 bases. After removal of 1 base from V and 5 bases from J, the junction contained 10 bases not matched to a gene. CDR3 length equals 15 residues. In germline, CDR1 is DFQATT, CDR2 SNEGSKA (reference sequence). CDR3 nucleotide sequence: TGCAGTGCTAGAGCCTGGACAGGAATTAGTTATGGCTACACCTTC. As protein: CSARAWTGISYGYTF.

This clonotype was observed a few times. The gene calls are TRBV7-9 and TRBJ2-6, with TRBD1 matching 9 bases. Germline lookup yields CDR1 SEHNR and CDR2 FQNEAQ (reference sequence). This CDR3 has 15 amino acids. V was pared by 4 bases and J by 2 bases, with 0 bases of the junction left unmatched. The CDR3 spells CASSWDRAGANVLTF. For the CDR3, the DNA is TGTGCCAGCAGCTGGGACAGGGCTGGGGCCAACGTCCTGACTTTC.

This clonotype turned up a few times. The chain recombines TRBV3-1 with TRBJ2-3; possibly TRBD2 for D (6 bases). CDR3 length: 19 residues. The germline V gene encodes CDR1 LGHDT and CDR2 YNNKEL (reference sequence). Trimming pared 0 bases from V and 0 bases from J, leaving 19 bases between. The CDR3 DNA sequence: TGTGCCAGCAGCCAAGAGCCGGGACTCAGCCCCGTCAGCACAGATACGCAGTATTTT. It translates to CASSQEPGLSPVSTDTQYF.

This clonotype appeared a few times. The rearrangement joins TRBV20-1 to TRBJ1-1; a possible D gene is TRBD1 (5 bases). Per the germline V gene, CDR1 is DFQATT and CDR2 is SNEGSKA (reference sequence). V shed 1 base and J shed 7 bases, with 16 bases lying between them. The CDR3 runs 14 residues. The CDR3 DNA sequence: TGCAGTGCTAGAGGAACCCCGCAGGGCGTTGAAGCTTTCTTT. Encoded protein: CSARGTPQGVEAFF.

This clonotype was seen a handful of times. The V gene is TRBV5-1, the J gene TRBJ2-7; D remains ambiguous. CDR3 length: 14 residues. Trimming removed 1 base at V and 2 bases at J, with 10 bases between. Germline loops: CDR1 SGHRS, CDR2 YFSETQ. The CDR3 region has the DNA TGCGCCAGCAGCTTGATCACACAAACCTACGAGCAGTACTTC. It yields the protein CASSLITQTYEQYF.

This rearrangement joins TRBV9 to TRBJ2-2, with D possibly matching TRBD2 (5 bases). This CDR3 spans 14 amino acids. Trimming removed 0 bases at V and 6 bases at J, with 9 bases between. Per the germline V gene, CDR1 is SGDLS and CDR2 is YYNGEE. CDR3 nucleotide sequence: TGTGCCAGCAGCGTAGTAACGGAGGCCGGGGAGCTGTTTTTT. Its translation: CASSVVTEAGELFF. Looking up the rest from reference TRBV9 and TRBJ2-2 gives the full variable domain: DSGVTQTPKHLITATGQRVTLRCSPRSGDLSVYWYQQSLDQGLQFLIQYYNGEERAKGNILERFSAQQFPDLHSELNLSSLELGDSALYFCASSVVTEAGELFFGEGSRLTVL.

This clonotype was counted only a few times. The rearrangement uses TRBV5-1 and TRBJ1-2; TRBD1 agrees at 7 bases. In germline, CDR1 is SGHRS, CDR2 YFSETQ. V was clipped by 4 bases and J by 7 bases; unmatched bases: 10. CDR3 length: 14 residues. The CDR3 bases are TGCGCCAGCAGCCTCCGGGACAGACAAACTGGCTACACCTTC. This translates into CASSLRDRQTGYTF.

This clonotype showed up just a few times. The chain is built from TRBV3-1 and TRBJ1-3; D gene uncertain. The germline V gene encodes CDR1 LGHDT and CDR2 YNNKEL (reference sequence). V was cut by 1 base and J by 2 bases, with 12 bases left in between. The CDR3 extends over 16 amino acids. CDR3 nucleotides: TGTGCCAGCAGCCAAGGTAGTGCGGGCCCTGGAAACACCATATATTTT. Translation: CASSQGSAGPGNTIYF.

The rearrangement joins TRBV5-1 to TRBJ2-3; TRBD1 might be the D (5 bases). Germline CDR1 SGHRS, CDR2 YFSETQ. V lost 4 bases and J lost 9, with 12 bases in between. This CDR3 comprises 12 residues. The CDR3 here is CASSPEWGTQYF. As DNA, the CDR3 is TGCGCCAGCAGCCCCGAGTGGGGCACGCAGTATTTT.

This clonotype was recorded a few times. V is TRBV7-6 and J is TRBJ1-2; D gene unclear. The germline gives CDR1 SGHVS, CDR2 FNYEAQ. V dropped 5 bases and J dropped 8 bases, with 21 bases sitting between them. The CDR3 spans 15 residues. CDR3 residues: CASSPHLSGVEGYTF. The CDR3 DNA is TGTGCCAGCAGCCCTCATCTGTCCGGCGTAGAAGGCTACACCTTC.

This clonotype occurred a few times. This chain connects TRBV9 to TRBJ2-7; D is unclear. Germline values: CDR1 SGDLS, CDR2 YYNGEE. This CDR3 has 15 residues. The V end was cut by 0 bases, the J end by 0 bases, with 10 bases between. DNA of the CDR3: TGTGCCAGCAGCGTAGGGCTCGCCTCCTCCTACGAGCAGTACTTC. Translated, it gives CASSVGLASSYEQYF.

V is TRBV30 and J is TRBJ1-1; D remains unclear. Deletions cut 5 bases from V and 4 bases from J, with 8 bases between. CDR3 length: 11 residues. CDR1 GTSNPN and CDR2 SVGIG come from the germline V gene (reference sequence). The CDR3 nucleotides are TGTGCCTGGTGCTGGGGCACTGAAGCTTTCTTT. Protein sequence: CAWCWGTEAFF.

This clonotype has only a few counts. This chain connects TRBV11-1 to TRBJ2-3, with 14 positions matching TRBD2. The CDR3 totals 19 residues. The germline gives CDR1 SGHAT, CDR2 FQDESV (reference sequence). The ends lost 3 bases at V and 3 bases at J; junction bases unmatched: 11. CDR3 residues: CASSLRTGTSGSITDTQYF. As DNA, the CDR3 is TGTGCCAGCAGCTTGAGAACCGGGACTAGCGGGAGTATAACAGATACGCAGTATTTT.

This clonotype was counted a few times. The rearrangement uses TRBV6-5 and TRBJ2-1, with D unresolved. Trimming took 0 bases from V and 8 from J, leaving 14 bases between them. Germline-derived CDR1 and CDR2 are MNHEY and SVGAGI. This CDR3 spans 15 amino acids. The CDR3 DNA is TGTGCCAGCAGTTACTCGACTCTAGTCTTCGATGAGCAGTTCTTC. Translation: CASSYSTLVFDEQFF.

The chain has TRBV11-2 and TRBJ2-1; 16 bases match TRBD2. V lost 7 bases and J lost 10; bases outside the gene matches: 10. Germline CDR1 and CDR2: SGHAT and FQNNGV. There are 16 residues in the CDR3. The CDR3: CASNHGGLAGGLEQFF. Here the CDR3 DNA reads TGTGCCAGCAACCATGGGGGACTAGCGGGAGGGTTGGAGCAGTTCTTC.

On this clonotype itself: This could be a read error, since a much larger clone is one nucleotide away. This chain uses TRBV10-3 with TRBJ2-3, with D perhaps matching TRBD2 (5 bases). The CDR3 has 15 residues. Trimming removed 6 bases from V and 7 bases from J, with 20 bases in between. Germline assignment: CDR1 ENHRY and CDR2 SYGVKD. The CDR3, as DNA: TGTGCCATCAGCCCGCTAGTGGGAGAGGAGTATACGCAGTATTTT. This translates into CAISPLVGEEYTQYF.

V gene TRBV30 combines with J gene TRBJ1-5; weak D call: TRBD1 (5 bases). The CDR3 is 13 residues long. The V gene's germline CDR1 is GTSNPN and CDR2 SVGIG (reference sequence). The V gene lost 1 base and the J gene lost 3 bases, with 7 bases spanning the gap. The CDR3 protein is CAWSAGPNQPQHF. In nucleotides, the CDR3 is TGTGCCTGGAGTGCAGGGCCCAATCAGCCCCAGCATTTT.

The gene calls are TRBV9 and TRBJ2-3; maybe TRBD2 (6 bases). CDR3 size: 17 residues. Trimming took 0 bases from V and 2 from J, leaving 16 bases between them. Germline V CDR1 and CDR2: SGDLS, YYNGEE. The chain's CDR3 is CASSVAGTRIHTDTQYF. In DNA, the CDR3 is TGTGCCAGCAGCGTAGCCGGGACTCGAATACACACAGATACGCAGTATTTT. The full variable domain, completed using reference TRBV9 and TRBJ2-3, is DSGVTQTPKHLITATGQRVTLRCSPRSGDLSVYWYQQSLDQGLQFLIQYYNGEERAKGNILERFSAQQFPDLHSELNLSSLELGDSALYFCASSVAGTRIHTDTQYFGPGTRLTVL.

This clonotype was counted between two and nine times. The CDR3 nucleotides are TGTGCCAGCAGTTACACAGGGGAAGAGACCCAGTACTTC. Amino acid sequence: CASSYTGEETQYF. The chain couples TRBV6-6 to TRBJ2-5; 7 bases map to TRBD1. V lost 2 bases and J lost 3; bases outside the gene matches: 0. Germline values: CDR1 MNHNY, CDR2 SVGAGI (reference sequence). The CDR3 loop spans 13 amino acids.

The genes are TRBV7-9 and TRBJ2-7; 7 bases agree with TRBD1. The CDR3 sequence is 15 residues long. Looked up from germline, CDR1 is SEHNR and CDR2 is FQNEAQ (reference sequence). Unmatched junction bases numbered 9, after V lost 5 bases and J lost 2 bases. The CDR3: CASSPGTDIAYEQYF. In DNA, the CDR3 is TGTGCCAGCAGCCCCGGGACAGACATAGCCTACGAGCAGTACTTC.

This clonotype was seen a few times. This chain connects TRBV7-9 to TRBJ2-7; TRBD1 matches at 7 bases. This CDR3 comprises 15 residues. Trimming at V came to 4 bases and at J to 0 bases, leaving 6 bases not matched to a gene. CDR1 and CDR2 from the germline V gene are SEHNR and FQNEAQ (reference sequence). CDR3 region: CASSSGWDSSYEQYF. The CDR3 bases are TGTGCCAGCAGCTCCGGATGGGACAGCTCCTACGAGCAGTACTTC.

This clonotype was picked up a small number of times. The J gene is TRBJ1-2, the V gene TRBV27, with D tentatively TRBD1 (5 bases). Trimming shortened V by 2 bases and J by 7 bases, and 17 bases separated the two germline ends. There are 15 residues in the CDR3. Germline V gives CDR1 MNHEY, CDR2 SMNVEV (reference sequence). DNA for the CDR3: TGTGCCAGCAGTTTAGGGGCCGGGGTTCCCGGTGGCTACACCTTC. Protein sequence: CASSLGAGVPGGYTF.

The chain employs TRBV4-2 and TRBJ2-7, with a weak D call TRBD2 (5 bases). The CDR3 is 13 residues long. Trimming took 5 bases from V and 2 from J, leaving 10 bases between them. Germline CDR1 reads LGHNA; CDR2 reads YNFKEQ. CDR3 sequence: CASSTDSTYEQYF. CDR3 nucleotides: TGTGCCAGCAGCACGGACTCCACCTACGAGCAGTACTTC.

This chain uses TRBV7-2 with TRBJ1-5, with D unresolved. V lost 7 bases and J 3 bases, leaving 13 bases between the germline ends. The CDR3 runs 14 residues. The V gene's germline CDR1 is SGHTA and CDR2 FQGNSA. This CDR3 is CASKEDGPNQPQHF. The DNA of the CDR3 is TGTGCCAGCAAAGAGGACGGCCCCAATCAGCCCCAGCATTTT.